The subject of this entry is one TCR beta chain. It has no known antigen specificity. No base-level quality is on record; no much larger clone is a single base apart. Donors were 39 systemically healthy Caucasian individuals from Russia aged roughly 6 to 90 years. Approximately 9.3 milliliters of peripheral blood were collected from each donor into EDTA-treated Vacutainer tubes. Ficoll-Paque density-gradient centrifugation was used to isolate PBMCs, with at least 6.5 million per sample. Total RNA, at least 6 micrograms per sample, was extracted from PBMCs with Trizol reagent. For every donor, flow cytometry on a PBMC aliquot measured the percentage of naive CD45RAhigh/CD27high T cells. The data stem from a study of blood T cells in healthy people across ages (dated by TCRdb to between 2015 and 2016). About the investigation overall: In model experiments, roughly one uniquely barcoded TCR beta cDNA molecule per two T cells was captured by template switching. For two donors (one aged 18 to 30 and one aged 80 or older), the study analyzed two additional independent replicas of 1 million unique cDNA reads from the same blood draw. Donors were grouped into four age groups: young (average 16 years), middle-aged (roughly 37), aged (62) and long-lived (about 89). Age-related changes in TCR beta repertoire diversity were measured in the study by deep sequencing normalized with unique cDNA molecular identifiers. To avoid experimental bias, donors of different ages were distributed randomly across sequencing lanes. What the authors observed across the whole study: The percentage of naive T cells measured by flow cytometry correlated strongly with observed TCR beta diversity. Observed TCR beta diversity per million T cells fell roughly linearly with age, and a significant reduction was already apparent by age roughly 40. Since profiling was done on bulk unsorted PBMCs, naive and antigen-experienced compartments could not be conclusively compared. Total diversity estimates from one million sequenced T cells were considered lower bounds and underestimates. The long-lived group showed more naive CD4+ T cells, fewer expanded clones and increased TCR diversity than the aged group, suggesting age selection. Because the CMV infection status of the donors was unknown, age-related changes in expanded clonotypes may potentially have been confounded.

At the junction V is shortened by 4 bases and J by 10 bases; bases outside the gene matches: 7. From the germline V gene, CDR1 is SGHTA and CDR2 is FQGTGA. The CDR3, cysteine through phenylalanine, is 13 amino acids long. This entry keeps only the CDR3 DNA: 39 bases, framed from base 1. The library was built by means of 5' RACE. For sequencing, an Illumina HiSeq 2500 was employed. A second PCR of roughly 7 to 12 cycles was run with a J-beta primer mix and a sample-barcoded 5' primer. A unique molecular identifier was introduced onto each TCR beta cDNA molecule by a template-switch 5' adaptor carrying 12 random nucleotides. Each sample yielded at least 2.5 million CDR3-containing paired-end reads. First-strand cDNA synthesis was performed from all RNA using the Mint cDNA synthesis kit, with priming by a TRBC-specific oligonucleotide. All cDNA was treated with uracil-DNA glycosylase and then went through a first 18-cycle PCR with the universal primers M1SS and BC2_uni_R. The authors' pipeline ran thus. Each sample was normalized by randomly selecting 1 million high-quality reads, each carrying a distinct molecular identifier. Instead of being binned into consensus sequences, reads with shared molecular identifiers were discarded. MiTCR, set to a Q25 quality threshold and the strictest error-elimination algorithm, was used for CDR3 identification, clonotype clustering and error correction. Lower-bound total TCR beta diversity was estimated with a nonparametric unseen species model using Euler transformation. Using fastp at Q25 and MiXCR, TCRdb reprocessed the public reads and kept productive beta chains. One record per CDR3 amino acid sequence lists the most common genes and DNA. The V and J calls were determined by TCRdb, not by the authors. In all, the sample holds roughly 2 million distinct CDR3 sequences, and about 49% of those were seen once. Less than 2.5% of the sample belongs to the ten largest clones.

What was sequenced was blood. The clonotype comes from a woman aged 40 to 55 in good health. The V and J segments used are TRBV7-3 and TRBJ2-1; a stretch of 7 junction bases matches TRBD1. The bases are TGTGCCAGCAGCTATACAGGGGCAGGCGAGCAGTTCTTC. Its protein product is CASSYTGAGEQFF.